The 32 T cell receptor beta chains in this list originate from one sample, sequenced in a study of control samples from healthy donors and cancer patients (dated by TCRdb to between 2020 and 2021). To prepare the library, the immunoSEQ multiplex PCR assay was applied. The clones in this table, taken by TCRdb from immuneACCESS, are in-frame only. Not every clone is retained; where verified, under half of the shortfall comes from an unresolved V gene, and the cause of the rest is unknown. The sample records around 50,000 clones, 95% to 97% of which are singletons. Jointly, the top ten make up around 1.9% of the sample. What was sequenced was blood. The receptors were gathered from a woman aged 25 to 45 in good health.

This sequence joins TRBV28 and TRBJ2-1; 14 nucleotides agree with TRBD2. CDR3 length: 16 amino acids. CDR1 is MDHEN and CDR2 is SYDVKM in the germline V gene. The V segment lost 4 bases and the J segment 6 bases; nucleotides outside the gene matches: 5. The CDR3 nucleotides read TGTGCCAGCAGTTCCCGGACTAGCGGGAGGATCAATGAGCAGTTCTTC. Amino acid sequence: CASSSRTSGRINEQFF. The complete variable domain, with remaining parts taken from reference TRBV28 and TRBJ2-1, reads DVKVTQSSRYLVKRTGEKVFLECVQDMDHENMFWYRQDPGLGLRLIYFSYDVKMKEKGDIPEGYSVSREKKERFSLILESASTNQTSMYLCASSSRTSGRINEQFFGPGTRLTVL.

This chain joins TRBV9 and TRBJ2-4; the D is unclear. CDR1 is SGDLS, CDR2 YYNGEE, per germline. Trimming removed 0 bases at V and 1 base at J, with 11 bases between. The CDR3 loop spans 16 amino acids. The DNA of the CDR3 is TGTGCCAGCAGCGTAGCCCCAGGCTTGGCCAAAAACATTCAGTACTTC. It encodes CASSVAPGLAKNIQYF.

The V call is TRBV5-5, the J call TRBJ2-7; TRBD1 matches 11 bases. This CDR3 has 16 amino acids. Germline V gene data show CDR1 as SGHKS and CDR2 as YYEKEE (reference sequence). The ends lost 4 bases at V and 2 bases at J; junction bases unmatched: 8. The CDR3 bases are TGTGCCAGCAGCCCCGAGGACAGGGGGCGAGCCTACGAGCAGTACTTC. This gives the protein CASSPEDRGRAYEQYF. Full variable domain (rest looked up from reference TRBV5-5 and TRBJ2-7): DAGVTQSPTHLIKTRGQQVTLRCSPISGHKSVSWYQQVLGQGPQFIFQYYEKEERGRGNFPDRFSARQFPNYSSELNVNALLLGDSALYLCASSPEDRGRAYEQYFGPGTRLTVT.

V and J are TRBV27 and TRBJ1-1; D possibly corresponds to TRBD1 (6 bases). Per the germline V gene, CDR1 is MNHEY and CDR2 is SMNVEV (reference sequence). Trimming removed 0 bases at V and 3 bases at J, with 14 bases between. This CDR3 comprises 16 residues. The CDR3 here is CASSLSARGWDTEAFF. Written as DNA, the CDR3 is TGTGCCAGCAGTTTATCGGCTAGGGGGTGGGACACTGAAGCTTTCTTT.

The chain recombines TRBV5-1 with TRBJ2-7; no reliable D call. CDR3 length equals 12 residues. V was cut by 4 bases and J by 4 bases, with 9 bases left in between. From germline, CDR1 is SGHRS and CDR2 YFSETQ. The CDR3 sequence is CASSGKMYEQYF. CDR3 DNA sequence: TGCGCCAGCAGCGGCAAGATGTACGAGCAGTACTTC.

The chain has TRBV30 and TRBJ1-1; the D is unclear. From germline, CDR1 is GTSNPN and CDR2 SVGIG (reference sequence). V was trimmed by 0 bases and J by 0 bases, leaving 5 bases between them. This CDR3 has 13 residues. CDR3 region: CAWSVGLNTEAFF. The CDR3, as DNA: TGTGCCTGGAGTGTTGGTTTGAACACTGAAGCTTTCTTT.

The rearrangement links TRBV15 to TRBJ1-2; 8 bases align to TRBD1. This CDR3 has 18 residues. The trim removed 0 bases at V and 4 bases at J, leaving 13 bases unmatched. Germline CDR1 LNHNV, CDR2 YYDKDF (reference sequence). CDR3 sequence: CATSRDVAGQGPAYGYTF. CDR3 bases: TGTGCCACCAGCAGAGATGTGGCAGGACAGGGCCCCGCCTATGGCTACACCTTC.

CDR3 sequence: CAWSVMGGDEKLFF. The CDR3 DNA reads as TGTGCCTGGAGTGTGATGGGGGGGGATGAAAAACTGTTTTTT. The V gene is TRBV30, the J gene TRBJ1-4, with D possibly being TRBD1 (5 bases). The length of the CDR3 is 14 residues. The V end was cut by 0 bases, the J end by 6 bases, with 11 bases between. In germline, CDR1 is GTSNPN, CDR2 SVGIG (reference sequence). Based on the CDR3 plus reference TRBV30 and TRBJ1-4, the full variable domain is SQTIHQWPATLVQPVGSPLSLECTVEGTSNPNLYWYRQAAGRGLQLLFYSVGIGQISSEVPQNLSASRPQDRQFILSSKKLLLSDSGFYLCAWSVMGGDEKLFFGSGTQLSVL.

The chain employs TRBV21-1 and TRBJ1-5; the table names TRBD1, a call not compared with the DNA. TRBV21-1 is shown as a pseudogene. The CDR3 has 15 amino acids. CDR3 DNA: TGTGCCAGCAGCAAAGTGGCAGGGCGCAATCAGCCCCAGCATTTT. Residues: CASSKVAGRNQPQHF.

This clone appeared a single time. V usage is TRBV27 and J usage is TRBJ1-2, with no clear D. Deletions cut 4 bases from V and 6 bases from J, with 6 bases between. Germline CDR1 MNHEY, CDR2 SMNVEV (reference sequence). This CDR3 is built from 11 residues. CDR3 bases: TGTGCCAGCAGTTCGGGAGATGGCTACACCTTC. Its translation is CASSSGDGYTF.

The chain recombines TRBV14 with TRBJ2-2; either TRBD1 or TRBD2 may fit D (6 bases each). Germline V lookup: CDR1 SGHDN, CDR2 FVKESK. There are 16 residues in the CDR3. Trimming left V 1 base short and J 2 bases short, with 11 bases between. The CDR3 DNA is TGTGCCAGCAGCCAAGTTGGGGGGCGAAACACCGGGGAGCTGTTTTTT. It yields the protein CASSQVGGRNTGELFF.

V and J are TRBV11-2 and TRBJ2-7, with a possible D match to TRBD1 (6 bases). The germline V and J ends were trimmed by 5 bases and 5 bases, with 16 bases remaining between them. The CDR3 is 14 residues long. Germline V gene lookup returns CDR1 SGHAT and CDR2 FQNNGV. The CDR3 is CASSPLQGHDEQYF. For the CDR3, the DNA is TGTGCCAGCAGCCCCCTGCAGGGACATGACGAGCAGTACTTC.

The rearrangement uses TRBV3-1 (or the pseudogene TRBV3-2) and TRBJ2-2; maybe TRBD2 (6 bases). V was pared by 0 bases and J by 1 base, with 18 bases between. CDR3 length: 19 residues. Germline-derived CDR1 and CDR2 are LGHDT and YNNKEL (reference sequence). CDR3 region: CASSQDKVLGRRNTGELFF. CDR3 DNA: TGTGCCAGCAGCCAAGACAAGGTTCTTGGGAGGAGGAACACCGGGGAGCTGTTTTTT.

This clone occurred once. The chain uses TRBV6-5 and TRBJ2-7, with TRBD1 as a possible D gene (6 bases). With 5 bases removed from V and 0 bases from J, the gap between germline ends came to 14 bases. Germline V gives CDR1 MNHEY, CDR2 SVGAGI. The CDR3 has 15 amino acids. In DNA, the CDR3 is TGTGCCAGCAGTCTCCCACCAGGGGTCTCCTACGAGCAGTACTTC. It is translated as CASSLPPGVSYEQYF.

In regard to this clone: The junction departs from the called germline gene at one end, perhaps through a read error. The CDR3, as DNA: TGTACCAGCAGCATCCGGGACAGACACACCGGGGAGCTGTTTTTT. Amino acids: CTSSIRDRHTGELFF. The V and J genes are TRBV9 and TRBJ2-2; 7 bases agree with TRBD1. Germline V CDR1 and CDR2: SGDLS, YYNGEE. The CDR3 consists of 15 residues.

CDR3 in amino acids: CASSLTFRGKLFF. CDR3 nucleotide sequence: TGTGCCAGCAGTTTAACCTTCAGGGGAAAACTGTTTTTT. The rearrangement joins TRBV27 to TRBJ1-4; possible D gene TRBD1, 6 bases. CDR3 length equals 13 residues. Looked up from germline, CDR1 is MNHEY and CDR2 is SMNVEV (reference sequence). V was shortened by 2 bases and J by 10 bases, with 11 bases between the two germline ends. The variable domain in full, completed from reference TRBV27 and TRBJ1-4, reads EAQVTQNPRYLITVTGKKLTVTCSQNMNHEYMSWYRQDPGLGLRQIYYSMNVEVTDKGDVPEGYKVSRKEKRNFPLILESPSPNQTSLYFCASSLTFRGKLFFGSGTQLSVL.

This chain uses TRBV6-5 with TRBJ2-3, with 10 bases fitting TRBD2. The CDR3 totals 15 residues. J gave up 2 bases and V 6 bases, and 5 bases lay outside the gene matches. CDR1 and CDR2 from the germline V gene are MNHEY and SVGAGI. CDR3 region: CASRASGSPTDTQYF. The CDR3 nucleotides are TGTGCCAGCAGGGCTAGCGGGAGTCCCACAGATACGCAGTATTTT.

This chain uses TRBV10-2 with TRBJ2-5, with a possible D match to TRBD1 (5 bases). With 4 bases removed from V and 0 bases from J, the gap between germline ends came to 9 bases. The CDR3 is 14 residues long. CDR1 is WSHSY, CDR2 SAAADI, per germline. Here the CDR3 DNA reads TGCGCCAGCAGTGTTACAGGAGACCAAGAGACCCAGTACTTC. Its protein product is CASSVTGDQETQYF.

This chain connects TRBV6-5 to TRBJ2-7; 8 bases map to TRBD2. V lost 6 bases to trimming and J lost 2 bases; unmatched junction nucleotides: 3. The CDR3 is made up of 13 amino acids. Germline V gives CDR1 MNHEY, CDR2 SVGAGI. The DNA of the CDR3 is TGTGCCAGCAGAGAGGGACTAGCCTACGAGCAGTACTTC. It codes for CASREGLAYEQYF.

The gene calls are TRBV15 and TRBJ1-3, with 7 bases matching TRBD1. The CDR3 extends over 16 amino acids. Germline assignment: CDR1 LNHNV and CDR2 YYDKDF (reference sequence). With V trimmed by 5 bases and J by 2 bases, 9 bases remained unmatched. In DNA form, the CDR3 reads TGTGCCACCAGCGGACTAGGGACAGTCCCTGGAAACACCATATATTTT. Its translation: CATSGLGTVPGNTIYF.

This clone was observed once. The rearrangement uses TRBV29-1 and TRBJ2-1; maybe TRBD2 (5 bases). The germline V and J ends were trimmed by 4 bases and 12 bases, with 13 bases remaining between them. The CDR3 has 11 amino acids. Germline V gene lookup returns CDR1 SQVTM and CDR2 ANQGSEA. The CDR3 bases are TGCAGCGTTGGGCCCGGGGATAGGCAGTTCTTC. This encodes CSVGPGDRQFF.

This chain joins TRBV6-5 and TRBJ2-1; TRBD2 is a possible D gene (6 bases). The CDR3 sequence is 15 residues long. Trimming removed 5 bases from V and 2 bases from J, with 13 bases in between. Germline V gives CDR1 MNHEY, CDR2 SVGAGI. CDR3 nucleotides: TGTGCCAGCAGTAGCGGGTCTTATCCCTACAATGAGCAGTTCTTC. Translating gives CASSSGSYPYNEQFF.

V is TRBV19 and J is TRBJ2-3, with a tentative D call TRBD2 (6 bases). Germline CDR1 and CDR2: LNHDA and SQIVND (reference sequence). The CDR3 is made up of 16 amino acids. V was shortened by 5 bases and J by 3 bases, with 18 bases between the two germline ends. The CDR3: CASSSARPGGTDTQYF. The CDR3 DNA is TGTGCCAGTAGTTCCGCCCGACCAGGAGGGACAGATACGCAGTATTTT.

This chain uses TRBV5-3 with TRBJ2-3; a possible D gene is TRBD1 (5 bases). TRBV5-3 is recorded as an ORF, its role being uncertain. This CDR3 has 15 amino acids. The V end lost 1 base, the J end lost 4 bases, and 13 bases lay between the germline ends. Here the CDR3 DNA reads TGTGCCAGAAGCTTGATGTGGCAGGGTGCAGATACGCAGTATTTT. This sequence encodes CARSLMWQGADTQYF.

The CDR3 nucleotides read TGTGCCAGCAGCAGTAGTGCTATCTCCTATGGCTACACCTTC. Amino acids: CASSSSAISYGYTF. The chain couples TRBV9 to TRBJ1-2; D is ambiguous. The CDR3 has 14 amino acids. In germline, CDR1 is SGDLS, CDR2 YYNGEE. Deletions cut 4 bases from V and 4 bases from J, with 14 bases between. Supplemented by reference TRBV9 and TRBJ1-2, the full variable domain reads DSGVTQTPKHLITATGQRVTLRCSPRSGDLSVYWYQQSLDQGLQFLIQYYNGEERAKGNILERFSAQQFPDLHSELNLSSLELGDSALYFCASSSSAISYGYTFGSGTRLTVV.

The chain recombines TRBV28 with TRBJ2-3; weak D call: TRBD1 (6 bases). CDR3 size: 12 residues. CDR1 is MDHEN, CDR2 SYDVKM, per germline. The V end lost 3 bases, the J end lost 10 bases, and 11 bases lay between the germline ends. CDR3 nucleotide sequence: TGTGCCAGCAGTTTGTTTGGGGGCTCGCAGTATTTT. This sequence encodes CASSLFGGSQYF.

This chain joins TRBV19 and TRBJ2-4; maybe TRBD2 (7 bases). The CDR3 loop spans 16 amino acids. Germline V gives CDR1 LNHDA, CDR2 SQIVND (reference sequence). The germline V and J ends were trimmed by 3 bases and 6 bases, with 18 bases remaining between them. CDR3 amino acids: CASSIGGGGFGNIQYF. CDR3 DNA sequence: TGTGCCAGTAGTATTGGGGGAGGGGGGTTCGGAAACATTCAGTACTTC. Based on the CDR3 plus reference TRBV19 and TRBJ2-4, the full variable domain is DGGITQSPKYLFRKEGQNVTLSCEQNLNHDAMYWYRQDPGQGLRLIYYSQIVNDFQKGDIAEGYSVSREKKESFPLTVTSAQKNPTAFYLCASSIGGGGFGNIQYFGAGTRLSVL.

The chain carries TRBV6-6 and TRBJ2-2; no clear D gene. Germline loops: CDR1 MNHNY, CDR2 SVGAGI (reference sequence). The V end lost 6 bases, the J end lost 4 bases, and 6 bases lay between the germline ends. The CDR3 length is 12 residues. The DNA of the CDR3 is TGTGCCAGCAGCCCTACCACCGGGGAGCTGTTTTTT. As protein: CASSPTTGELFF.

V and J are TRBV29-1 and TRBJ2-1; D is tentatively TRBD1 or TRBD2 (5 bases each). V lost 7 bases and J lost 14, with 18 bases in between. The CDR3 has 11 residues. Germline CDR1 and CDR2: SQVTM and ANQGSEA. CDR3 sequence (DNA): TGCAGCGAGGGGACCGATGGTCTCGAGTTCTTC. This encodes CSEGTDGLEFF.

The CDR3, as DNA: TGTGCCAGTAAGGCCAGGGCGAACACCGGGGAGCTGTTTTTT. It translates to CASKARANTGELFF. The chain carries TRBV19 and TRBJ2-2; maybe TRBD1 (5 bases). The CDR3 runs 14 residues. Germline CDR1 reads LNHDA; CDR2 reads SQIVND (reference sequence). Trimming took off 7 bases at V and 0 bases at J, with 9 bases between the two ends.

This sequence joins TRBV29-1 and TRBJ2-1, with 7 bases aligning to TRBD2. Germline assignment: CDR1 SQVTM and CDR2 ANQGSEA. V lost 4 bases, J lost 5 bases, and 8 bases stayed unmatched. This CDR3 is built from 14 residues. CDR3 amino acids: CSVGSREIDNEQFF. In DNA, the CDR3 is TGCAGCGTTGGCTCGCGGGAGATCGACAATGAGCAGTTCTTC.

The chain combines TRBV18 with TRBJ1-5; D gene uncertain. The V end lost 3 bases, the J end lost 0 bases, and 6 bases lay between the germline ends. This CDR3 spans 14 amino acids. Germline CDR1 is KGHSH and CDR2 is LQKENI. The CDR3 reads CASSPQNSNQPQHF. The CDR3 region has the DNA TGTGCCAGCTCACCGCAAAATAGCAATCAGCCCCAGCATTTT.